The 12 T cell receptor beta chains below were found in one sample sequenced in a study of T cell clusters in autoimmune cytopenias. TRB was amplified by touch-down multiplex PCR, primer pools A and B combined. From the multiplex PCR reads, TCRdb lists one entry per CDR3 protein and no DNA. This repertoire includes about 6,100 distinct CDR3 sequences. Each sample's input was 250 ng genomic DNA, roughly 40,000 genome equivalents. These data are also associated with another study on T cell repertoires in aging, cancer and after chemotherapy.

Input material: peripheral blood. These receptors were taken from a human donor in good health.

This clonotype is labeled medium-sized based on frequency. The chain couples TRBV6-5 to TRBJ2-1; absent DNA, TCRdb's TRBD2 call cannot be checked. The CDR3 extends over 12 amino acids. The germline CDR1 and CDR2 sequences are MNHEY and SVGAGI. The CDR3 loop reads CASCADWYEQFF.

This rearrangement joins TRBV5-1 to TRBJ2-1. CDR3 size: 15 residues. CDR1 is SGHRS, CDR2 YFSETQ, per germline. CDR3: CASSLVGEPFNEQFF.

The V call is TRBV6-5, the J call TRBJ2-6. Germline CDR1 MNHEY, CDR2 SVGAGI. CDR3 length equals 12 residues. This CDR3 reads CASSPGANVLTF.

This clonotype shows up as medium-sized (0.01 to 0.1%) by frequency. CDR3 amino acids: CATSIRGASYNEQFF. This chain uses TRBV15 with TRBJ2-1; the D gene TCRdb calls, TRBD1, cannot be checked with no DNA. The CDR3 is 15 residues long. CDR1 and CDR2 from the germline V gene are LNHNV and YYDKDF (reference sequence).

By frequency, this clonotype registers medium-sized. The chain carries TRBV10-3 and TRBJ1-4; the D call of TRBD1 rests on TCRdb alone, since no DNA is present to check it. The CDR3 spans 13 residues. In germline, CDR1 is ENHRY, CDR2 SYGVKD. CDR3 amino acids: CAISAGTIEKLFF.

This clonotype is labeled medium-sized based on frequency. The chain carries TRBV5-4 and TRBJ1-2; TCRdb calls TRBD1, which cannot be checked without DNA. Germline assignment: CDR1 SGHNT and CDR2 YYREEE (reference sequence). The CDR3 runs 14 residues. The CDR3 loop is CASSLDRGSDGYTF.

This clonotype counts as medium-sized (0.01 to 0.1%) by frequency. The chain combines TRBV6-6 with TRBJ1-2. Germline CDR1 and CDR2: MNHNY and SVGAGI (reference sequence). The CDR3 is made up of 15 amino acids. The CDR3 loop reads CASSFSGEVNHGYTF.

The V and J genes are TRBV28 and TRBJ2-7; the D call from TCRdb, TRBD1, cannot be confirmed without DNA. The V gene's germline CDR1 is MDHEN and CDR2 SYDVKM. The CDR3 totals 13 residues. CDR3 sequence reads: CASRSGLAYEQYF.

This clonotype is classed as medium-sized by frequency. The V gene is TRBV10-3, the J gene TRBJ1-3; TCRdb gives TRBD1 as the D gene, but with no DNA this cannot be confirmed. The germline CDR1 and CDR2 sequences are ENHRY and SYGVKD. This CDR3 region has 14 residues. This chain's CDR3 is CAVGTRLTGNTIYF.

CDR3 loop: CASSLDRENTIYF. The V gene is TRBV11-2, the J gene TRBJ1-3; the TCRdb D gene call, TRBD1, has no DNA to confirm it. CDR1 and CDR2 (germline): SGHAT, FQNNGV. The CDR3 consists of 13 residues.

The chain links TRBV12-3 or TRBV12-4 to TRBJ1-5; no DNA is available, so the TRBD1 call from TCRdb remains unchecked. The CDR3 contains 15 residues. CDR3: CASSPRGDLNQPQHF.

This clonotype is deemed medium-sized (0.01 to 0.1%) by its frequency. The chain is built from TRBV7-2 and TRBJ1-6; no DNA is available, so the TRBD1 call from TCRdb remains unchecked. This CDR3 has 16 amino acids. From germline, CDR1 is SGHTA and CDR2 FQGNSA. CDR3 region: CASSLDRDPLFSPLHF.